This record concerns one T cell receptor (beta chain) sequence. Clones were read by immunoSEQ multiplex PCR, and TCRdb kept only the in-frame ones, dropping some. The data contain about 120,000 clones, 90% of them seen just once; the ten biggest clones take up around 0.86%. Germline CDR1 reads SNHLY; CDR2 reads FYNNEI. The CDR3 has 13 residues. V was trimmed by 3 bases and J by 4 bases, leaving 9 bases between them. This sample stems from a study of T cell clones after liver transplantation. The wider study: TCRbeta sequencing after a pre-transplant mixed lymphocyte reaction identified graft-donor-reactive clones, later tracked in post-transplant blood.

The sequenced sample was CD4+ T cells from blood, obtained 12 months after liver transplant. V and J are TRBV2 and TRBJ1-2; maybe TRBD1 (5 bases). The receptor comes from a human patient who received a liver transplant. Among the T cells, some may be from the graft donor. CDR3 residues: CASSEPGTYGYTF. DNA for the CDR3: TGTGCCAGCAGTGAGCCAGGGACCTATGGCTACACCTTC.